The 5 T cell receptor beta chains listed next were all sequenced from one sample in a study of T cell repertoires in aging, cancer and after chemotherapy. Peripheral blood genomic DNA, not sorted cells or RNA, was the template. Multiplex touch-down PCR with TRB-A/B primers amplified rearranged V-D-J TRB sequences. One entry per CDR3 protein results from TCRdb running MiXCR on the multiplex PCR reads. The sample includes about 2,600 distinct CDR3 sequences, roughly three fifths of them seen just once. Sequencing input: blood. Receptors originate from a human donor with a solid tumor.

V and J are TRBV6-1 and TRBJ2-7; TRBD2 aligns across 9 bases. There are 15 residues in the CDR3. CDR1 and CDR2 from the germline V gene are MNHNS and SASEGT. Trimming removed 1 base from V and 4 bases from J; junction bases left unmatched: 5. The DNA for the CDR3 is TGTGCCAGCAGTGAAGGCCTAGCGGGACTGTACGAGCAGTACTTC. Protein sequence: CASSEGLAGLYEQYF.

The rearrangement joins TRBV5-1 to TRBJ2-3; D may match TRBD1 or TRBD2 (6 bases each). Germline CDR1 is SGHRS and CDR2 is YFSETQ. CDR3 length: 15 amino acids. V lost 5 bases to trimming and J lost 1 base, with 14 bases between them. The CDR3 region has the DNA TGCGCCAGCAGTCCGAGTAGGGGGGGCACAGATACGCAGTATTTT. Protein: CASSPSRGGTDTQYF.

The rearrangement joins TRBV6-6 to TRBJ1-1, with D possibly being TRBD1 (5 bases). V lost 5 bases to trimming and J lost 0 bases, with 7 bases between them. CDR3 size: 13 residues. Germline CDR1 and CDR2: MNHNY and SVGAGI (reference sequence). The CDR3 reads CASSRQLNTEAFF. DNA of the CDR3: TGTGCCAGCAGTCGACAGTTGAACACTGAAGCTTTCTTT.

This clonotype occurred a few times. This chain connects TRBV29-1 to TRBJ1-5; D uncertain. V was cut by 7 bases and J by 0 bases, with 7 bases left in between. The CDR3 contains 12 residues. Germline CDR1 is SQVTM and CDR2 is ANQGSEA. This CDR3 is CSAQNSNQPQHF. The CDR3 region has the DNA TGCAGCGCTCAGAATAGCAATCAGCCCCAGCATTTT. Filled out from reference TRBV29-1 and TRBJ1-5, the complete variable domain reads SAVISQKPSRDICQRGTSLTIQCQVDSQVTMMFWYRQQPGQSLTLIATANQGSEATYESGFVIDKFPISRPNLTFSTLTVSNMSPEDSSIYLCSAQNSNQPQHFGDGTRLSIL.

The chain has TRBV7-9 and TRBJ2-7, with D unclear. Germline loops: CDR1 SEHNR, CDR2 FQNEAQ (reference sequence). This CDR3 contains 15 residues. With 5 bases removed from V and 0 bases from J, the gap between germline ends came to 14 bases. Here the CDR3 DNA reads TGTGCCAGCAGCCCCCGGAGCGTCCACTCCTACGAGCAGTACTTC. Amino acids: CASSPRSVHSYEQYF.